Listed below are T cell receptor beta chains from one sample, sequenced in a study of PD-1 blockade in classical Hodgkin lymphoma. TCRdb keeps only in-frame clones here, not all; method: immunoSEQ multiplex PCR. The data contain tens of thousands of clones, 60% to 80% of them singletons. Source: peripheral blood mononuclear cells (PBMCs), taken before the second cycle of nivolumab. These receptors originate from a human donor with classical Hodgkin lymphoma. The CDR3 runs from the conserved cysteine through the conserved F or W. A D gene is named only where the DNA matches it firmly. The size entry is marked missing in some rows and otherwise reads once, few, many or a size class.

>TRBJ2-5|TRBV4-3|NA|NA
CASSQGYGETQYF
TGCGCCAGCAGCCAAGGGTACGGGGAGACCCAGTACTTC
>TRBJ2-3|TRBV29-1|NA|NA
CSVSQTDTQYF
TGCAGCGTTTCTCAAACAGATACGCAGTATTTT
>TRBJ1-4|TRBV5-8|NA|NA
CAHLRGSATNEKLFF
TGTGCCCATCTACGAGGGAGTGCAACTAATGAAAAACTGTTTTTT
>TRBJ2-4|TRBV28|TRBD2|NA
CASSFWEGTKNIQYF
TGTGCCAGCAGTTTTTGGGAGGGCACCAAAAACATTCAGTACTTC
>TRBJ1-4|TRBV7-9|NA|NA
CASSDSTGAKLFF
TGTGCCAGCAGCGACTCGACCGGGGCGAAACTGTTTTTT
>TRBJ1-2|TRBV11-2|TRBD1|NA
CASSLGQGAGGYTF
TGTGCCAGCAGCTTAGGACAGGGGGCGGGCGGCTACACCTTC
>TRBJ2-3|TRBV11-2|NA|NA
CASSLSVGTDTQYF
TGTGCCAGCAGCTTATCCGTTGGCACAGATACGCAGTATTTT
>TRBJ2-2|TRBV10-3|NA|NA
CAISESAPPTGELFF
TGTGCCATCAGTGAGTCGGCACCTCCCACCGGGGAGCTGTTTTTT
>TRBJ1-4|TRBV5-5|NA|once
CASSWGELPNEKLFF
TGTGCCAGCAGCTGGGGTGAGCTGCCGAATGAAAAACTGTTTTTT
>TRBJ2-7|TRBV28|NA|NA
CASSPPQGHYEQYF
TGTGCCAGCAGTCCCCCCCAGGGGCACTACGAGCAGTACTTC
>TRBJ2-3|TRBV7-2|NA|NA
CASTSRGGRTDTQYF
TGTGCCAGCACATCAAGGGGGGGCCGCACAGATACGCAGTATTTT
>TRBJ2-2|TRBV30|NA|once
CAWSVLGGELFF
TGTGCCTGGAGTGTACTGGGGGGGGAGCTGTTTTTT
>TRBJ2-1|TRBV4-3|NA|NA
CASSQDETSPFAEQFF
TGCGCCAGCAGCCAAGATGAGACTAGTCCTTTTGCTGAGCAGTTCTTC
>TRBJ1-2|TRBV11-2|NA|NA
CASSLEGGRANYGYTF
TGTGCCAGCAGCTTAGAAGGGGGGCGCGCTAACTATGGCTACACCTTC
>TRBJ2-6|TRBV5-1|NA|NA
CASSPTGANVLTF
TGCGCCAGCAGCCCGACTGGGGCCAACGTCCTGACTTTC
>TRBJ2-3|TRBV9|NA|NA
CASSVGTGSRTDTQYF
TGTGCCAGCAGCGTAGGAACAGGGTCTCGCACAGATACGCAGTATTTT
>TRBJ2-7|TRBV5-6|NA|NA
CASSFDGFPYEQYF
TGTGCCAGCAGCTTTGACGGATTTCCCTACGAGCAGTACTTC
>TRBJ2-7|TRBV9|NA|NA
CASSATSAPYEQYF
NA
>TRBJ1-3|TRBV4-1|TRBD1|NA
CASSQDNRGTGNTIYF
TGCGCCAGCAGCCAAGATAACAGGGGGACTGGAAACACCATATATTTT
>TRBJ2-2|TRBV28|TRBD1|few
CASRGTGGNTGELFF
TGTGCCAGCAGGGGGACAGGGGGGAACACCGGGGAGCTGTTTTTT
>TRBJ2-7|TRBV10-3|TRBD1|NA
CAIWSGTGSTYEQYF
TGTGCCATCTGGTCCGGGACAGGGAGTACCTACGAGCAGTACTTC
>TRBJ1-1|TRBV2|NA|NA
CASSPLTQGRTEAFF
TGTGCCAGCAGCCCGCTAACTCAGGGTCGCACTGAAGCTTTCTTT
>TRBJ2-1|TRBV25-1|TRBD2|NA
CASSGAGADNEQFF
TGTGCCAGCAGTGGAGCGGGGGCTGACAATGAGCAGTTCTTC
>TRBJ1-4|TRBV4-3|NA|few
CASSQRYPGGGQYEKLFF
TGCGCCAGCAGCCAACGCTACCCTGGGGGGGGTCAGTATGAAAAACTGTTTTTT
>TRBJ1-5|TRBV28|NA|NA
CASSFKVGEVGNQPQHF
TGTGCCAGCAGTTTCAAAGTGGGAGAAGTCGGCAATCAGCCCCAGCATTTT
>TRBJ2-7|TRBV28|NA|NA
CASTNYNSRASYEQYF
TGTGCCAGCACCAATTATAACAGTAGGGCATCCTACGAGCAGTACTTC
>TRBJ1-1|TRBV5-1|NA|NA
CASSLVGGANTEAFF
TGCGCCAGCAGCTTGGTGGGAGGGGCGAACACTGAAGCTTTCTTT
>TRBJ1-1|TRBV19|NA|few
CASSIYTEAFF
TGTGCCAGTAGTATATACACTGAAGCTTTCTTT
>TRBJ1-4|TRBV7-9|NA|NA
CASSFGEKLFF
TGTGCCAGCAGTTTTGGTGAAAAACTGTTTTTT
>TRBJ2-1|TRBV6-1|TRBD2|NA
CASSVGTSVYNEQFF
TGTGCCAGCTCGGTAGGGACTAGCGTTTACAATGAGCAGTTCTTC
>TRBJ1-1|TRBV7-9|TRBD1|NA
CASSQGQGFWSTEAFF
TGTGCCAGCAGTCAGGGACAGGGGTTTTGGAGCACTGAAGCTTTCTTT
>TRBJ2-7|TRBV7-9|NA|NA
CASSLDPSNEQYF
TGTGCCAGCAGCTTGGACCCAAGCAACGAGCAGTACTTC
>TRBJ2-5|TRBV5-1|TRBD2|few
CASSLVTAGEETQYF
TGCGCCAGCAGCTTGGTCACGGCGGGGGAAGAGACCCAGTACTTC
>TRBJ2-1|TRBV19|TRBD2|NA
CASSIEGSGSRNEQFF
TGTGCCAGTAGTATAGAAGGTAGCGGGAGTCGAAATGAGCAGTTCTTC
>TRBJ2-3|TRBV10-2|TRBD2|NA
CASSDLSGGSTDTQYF
TGCGCCAGCAGTGACCTTAGCGGGGGTAGCACAGATACGCAGTATTTT
>TRBJ2-1|TRBV6-6|NA|few
CASSAGEGVFNEQFF
TGTGCCAGCAGCGCAGGTGAGGGGGTGTTTAATGAGCAGTTCTTC
>TRBJ1-4|TRBV4-3|NA|NA
CASSQDSGKSEKLFF
TGCGCCAGCAGCCAAGACTCCGGGAAGAGCGAAAAACTGTTTTTT
>TRBJ2-7|TRBV7-9|TRBD2|NA
CASSPSGARDEQYF
TGTGCCAGCAGCCCGAGCGGGGCGCGGGACGAGCAGTACTTC
>TRBJ2-1|TRBV7-2|TRBD1|NA
CASSTWDRRDEQFF
TGTGCCAGCAGCACCTGGGACAGAAGGGATGAGCAGTTCTTC
>TRBJ2-1|TRBV18|TRBD2|NA
CASSPAGLAGEGEQFF
TGTGCCAGCTCACCGGCGGGACTAGCGGGAGAGGGTGAGCAGTTCTTC
>TRBJ1-5|TRBV28|NA|once
CASSSQGPQHF
TGTGCCAGCAGTTCCCAAGGGCCCCAGCATTTT
>TRBJ2-7|TRBV7-2|NA|NA
CASSLDFGPGEQYF
TGTGCCAGCAGCTTGGACTTCGGTCCTGGCGAGCAGTACTTC
>TRBJ1-1|TRBV10-1|NA|NA
CASNAGDHTEAFF
TGCGCCAGCAACGCAGGGGATCACACTGAAGCTTTCTTT
>TRBJ2-3|TRBV30|TRBD2|NA
CAWSGLAGVGTSTDTQYF
TGTGCCTGGAGTGGACTAGCGGGAGTAGGGACTAGCACAGATACGCAGTATTTT
>TRBJ1-4|TRBV19|TRBD1|once
CASSPPGQGNEKLFF
TGTGCCAGTAGTCCACCGGGACAGGGTAATGAAAAACTGTTTTTT
>TRBJ1-2|TRBV19|NA|NA
CASSDSGSTSYGYTF
TGTGCCAGTAGTGACTCAGGGTCGACCTCCTATGGCTACACCTTC
>TRBJ1-2|TRBV29-1|NA|NA
CSASGGWRGYTF
TGCAGCGCCTCGGGTGGGTGGCGTGGCTACACCTTC
>TRBJ2-7|TRBV2|NA|NA
CASSIGYEQYF
TGTGCCAGCAGCATCGGTTACGAGCAGTACTTC
>TRBJ2-7|TRBV19|NA|once
CASSIGVRSSYEQYF
TGTGCCAGTAGTATAGGAGTCCGGAGCTCCTACGAGCAGTACTTC
>TRBJ1-1|TRBV6-1|NA|NA
CASSGNGLSTEAFF
TGTGCCAGCAGTGGTAACGGGCTGAGCACTGAAGCTTTCTTT